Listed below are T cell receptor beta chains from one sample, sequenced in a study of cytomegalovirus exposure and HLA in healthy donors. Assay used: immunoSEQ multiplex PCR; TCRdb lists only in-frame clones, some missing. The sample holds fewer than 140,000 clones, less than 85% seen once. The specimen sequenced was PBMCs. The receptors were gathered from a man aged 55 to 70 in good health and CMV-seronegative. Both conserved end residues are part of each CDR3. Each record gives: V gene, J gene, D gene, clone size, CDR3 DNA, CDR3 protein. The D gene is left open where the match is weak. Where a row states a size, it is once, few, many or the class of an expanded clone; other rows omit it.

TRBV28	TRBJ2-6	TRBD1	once	TGTGCCAGCAGGACAGGGGGATCTGGGGCCAACGTCCTGACTTTC	CASRTGGSGANVLTF
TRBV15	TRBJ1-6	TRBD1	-	TGTGCCACCAGCAGAGATAGGGCCAGGGGGGTCCCCCTCCACTTT	CATSRDRARGVPLHF
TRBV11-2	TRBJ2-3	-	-	TGTGCCAGCAGCTTAGGAATTGGGGGCCTCCAGACAGATACGCAGTATTTT	CASSLGIGGLQTDTQYF
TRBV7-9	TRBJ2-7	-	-	TGTGCCAGCAGCTTAAGGGGATCACCCTACGAGCAGTACTTC	CASSLRGSPYEQYF
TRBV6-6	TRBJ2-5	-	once	TGTGCCAGCAGAAAAGGGGGCCAAGAGACCCAGTACTTC	CASRKGGQETQYF
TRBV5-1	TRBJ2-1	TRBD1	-	TGCGCCAGCAGCCAAGATACAGGGGGCACTGAGCAGTTCTTC	CASSQDTGGTEQFF
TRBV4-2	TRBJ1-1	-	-	TGTGCCAGCAGCCAGGGACTCGGGCAGACTAACACTGAAGCTTTCTTT	CASSQGLGQTNTEAFF
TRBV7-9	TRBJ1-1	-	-	TGTGCCAGCAGCTCGCTCCCAGGAATCAGGGGCACTGAAGCTTTCTTT	CASSSLPGIRGTEAFF
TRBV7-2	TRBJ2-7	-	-	TGTGCCAGCAGCTTAAGAGGGGGGGGTTCCTACGAGCAGTACTTC	CASSLRGGGSYEQYF
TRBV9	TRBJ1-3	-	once	TGTGCCAGCAGCGTAGGACAGAGCTCTGGAAACACCATATATTTT	CASSVGQSSGNTIYF
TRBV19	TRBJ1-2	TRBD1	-	TGTGCCAGTAGTATATCGGGACAGGGAATACGGGGCTACACCTTC	CASSISGQGIRGYTF
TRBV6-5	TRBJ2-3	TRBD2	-	TGTGCCAGCAGCCCGGGGGGTACGCAGTATTTT	CASSPGGTQYF
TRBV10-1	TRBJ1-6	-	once	TGCGCCAGCTTCCCAGGGGAGCCTAATTCACCCCTCCACTTT	CASFPGEPNSPLHF
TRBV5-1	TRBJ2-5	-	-	TGCGCCAGCAGCCCCAACCCAGGGGGAGGAGAGACCCAGTACTTC	CASSPNPGGGETQYF
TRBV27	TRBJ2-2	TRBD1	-	TGTGCCAGCGGTTTATCGGGGACAGGGGGCTTGAGGGAGCTGTTTTTT	CASGLSGTGGLRELFF
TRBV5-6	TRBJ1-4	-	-	TGTGCCAGCAGCTTGGCCGCGGGTGCAACTAATGAAAAACTGTTTTTT	CASSLAAGATNEKLFF
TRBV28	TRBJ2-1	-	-	TGTGCCAGCAGTTTAGCTCTAAGCTCCTACAATGAGCAGTTCTTC	CASSLALSSYNEQFF
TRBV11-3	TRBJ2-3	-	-	TGTGCCAGCAGCTTAGCGCAGGGTACGCAGTATTTT	CASSLAQGTQYF
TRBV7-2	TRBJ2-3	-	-	TGTGCCAGCAGCCCCAACACAGATACGCAGTATTTT	CASSPNTDTQYF
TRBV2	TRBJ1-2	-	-	TGTGCCAGCAGAATGGACAGAGATAACTATGGCTACACCTTC	CASRMDRDNYGYTF
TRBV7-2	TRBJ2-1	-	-	TGTGCCAGCAGCTTAGTCTCAGGGGGGTCCTACAATGAGCAGTTCTTC	CASSLVSGGSYNEQFF
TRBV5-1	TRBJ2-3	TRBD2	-	TGCGCCAGCAGCCTACTCGGGACTAGCGGGGGGGTAAGCACAGATACGCAGTATTTT	CASSLLGTSGGVSTDTQYF
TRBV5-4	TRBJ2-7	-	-	TGTGCCAGCAGCTTGCTTGTCCAGGGTACTAACGAGCAGTACTTC	CASSLLVQGTNEQYF
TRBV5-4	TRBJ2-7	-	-	TGTGCCAGCAGCTTATCGGGGTATCGGAACGAGCAGTACTTC	CASSLSGYRNEQYF
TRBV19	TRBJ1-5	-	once	TGTGCCAGTAGTCTATATCCGAGTCAGCCCCAGCATTTT	CASSLYPSQPQHF
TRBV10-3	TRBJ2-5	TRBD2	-	TGTGCCATCAGGACTAGCGGGGAAGAGACCCAGTACTTC	CAIRTSGEETQYF
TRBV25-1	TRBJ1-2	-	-	TGTGCCACCTTATACGGCAGGGGAGATGGCTACACCTTC	CATLYGRGDGYTF
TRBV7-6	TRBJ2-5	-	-	TGTGCCAGCAGCTTAGCGTCACTAGCCCAAGAGACCCAGTACTTC	CASSLASLAQETQYF
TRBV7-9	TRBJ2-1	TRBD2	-	TGTGCCAGCAGCTTAGCTCTAGCGGGGACGTACAATGAGCAGTTCTTC	CASSLALAGTYNEQFF
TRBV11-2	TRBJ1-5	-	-	TGTGCCAGCAGCTTGCAGGGATCTCAGCCCCAGCATTTT	CASSLQGSQPQHF
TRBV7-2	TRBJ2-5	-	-	TGTGCCAGCAGCTTAGCGCAGGGAAGGGCAGCCCAGTACTTC	CASSLAQGRAAQYF
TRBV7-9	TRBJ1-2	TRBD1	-	TGTGCCAGCAGCCAAAAACAGGGGGCGAGCGGCTACACCTTC	CASSQKQGASGYTF
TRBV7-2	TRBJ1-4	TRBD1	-	TGTGCCAGCAGCGGCGACGGACAGGGTTATGAAAAACTGTTTTTT	CASSGDGQGYEKLFF
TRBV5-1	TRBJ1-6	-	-	TGCGCCAGCAGCTTCAGGGTTGGGGATTCACCCCTCCACTTT	CASSFRVGDSPLHF
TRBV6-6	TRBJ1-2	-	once	TGTGCCAGCAGTTCCGTGGGGGGGGGCGACTATGGCTACACCTTC	CASSSVGGGDYGYTF
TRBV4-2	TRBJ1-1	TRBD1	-	TGTGCCAGCAGCCAGGGCAGGGGGATGAACACTGAAGCTTTCTTT	CASSQGRGMNTEAFF
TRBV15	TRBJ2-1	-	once	TGTGCCACCAGCCGGCCGGCGGGGAATGAGCAGTTCTTC	CATSRPAGNEQFF
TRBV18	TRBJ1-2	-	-	TGTGCCAGCTCACCACGCCAAACAGGGTCCTATGGCTACACCTTC	CASSPRQTGSYGYTF
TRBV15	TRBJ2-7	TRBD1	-	TGTGCCACCAGCAGATATAAGACAGGGTCTGATTCCAAGCAGCAGTACTTC	CATSRYKTGSDSKQQYF
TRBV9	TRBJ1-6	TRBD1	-	TGTGCCAGCAGCAGGGGACAGTTGAATTCACCCCTCCACTTT	CASSRGQLNSPLHF
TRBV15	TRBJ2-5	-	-	TGTGCCACCAGCGCCACGAGGCGCCCCCGGGAGGAGACCCAGTACTTC	CATSATRRPREETQYF
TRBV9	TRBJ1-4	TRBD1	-	TGTGCCAGCAGCTCCAATGGACAGGGGAATGAAAAACTGTTTTTT	CASSSNGQGNEKLFF
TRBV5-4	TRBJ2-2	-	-	TGTGCCAGCAGCCAAGGGACCTCCGGGGGCACCGGGGAGCTGTTTTTT	CASSQGTSGGTGELFF
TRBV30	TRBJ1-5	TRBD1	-	TGTGCCTGGAGTCGGACAGGCAACAATCAGCCCCAGCATTTT	CAWSRTGNNQPQHF
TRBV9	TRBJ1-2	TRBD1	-	TGTGCCAGCAGCCCCGGGACAGACCTCTATGGCTACACCTTC	CASSPGTDLYGYTF
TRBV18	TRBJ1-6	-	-	TGTGCCAGCTCACCACCGCTTGTCAGGGGCTCTTCACCCCTCCACTTT	CASSPPLVRGSSPLHF
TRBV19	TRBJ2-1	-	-	TGTGCCAGTGCGCGACCCAGTAGGGGGAATGAGCAGTTCTTC	CASARPSRGNEQFF